This entry describes one TCR beta chain. Its target is not known. V was shortened by 4 bases and J by 1 base, with 14 bases between the two germline ends. Germline V gives CDR1 SGHVS, CDR2 FNYEAQ. The CDR3 totals 15 residues. The entry originates in a study of cytomegalovirus exposure and HLA in healthy donors. Study outcomes and limitations: Specificity for CMV antigens was confirmed in vitro for a few of the CMV-associated chains. Some segments of the V type, notably TRBV6-2 and TRBV6-3, were excluded as indistinguishable. Being productive about 90% or about 30% of the time was typical of most TCR beta V segments in an earlier analysis.

Samples came from healthy bone marrow donors. It was with 60 Vbeta and 13 Jbeta primers that the PCR ran. The protocol was immunoSEQ multiplex PCR, while the TCRdb copy is restricted to in-frame clones and leaves out a portion. The sample has 90,000 to 100,000 clones; 70% to 80% are singletons. This receptor was obtained from a woman in her sixties in good health and CMV-seropositive. Sequencing used PBMCs. The chain employs TRBV7-6 and TRBJ2-7; TRBD1 is a possible D gene (6 bases). The CDR3 is CASSSVQGSSYEQYF. The CDR3 nucleotides are TGTGCCAGCAGCTCCGTACAGGGCTCTTCCTACGAGCAGTACTTC.